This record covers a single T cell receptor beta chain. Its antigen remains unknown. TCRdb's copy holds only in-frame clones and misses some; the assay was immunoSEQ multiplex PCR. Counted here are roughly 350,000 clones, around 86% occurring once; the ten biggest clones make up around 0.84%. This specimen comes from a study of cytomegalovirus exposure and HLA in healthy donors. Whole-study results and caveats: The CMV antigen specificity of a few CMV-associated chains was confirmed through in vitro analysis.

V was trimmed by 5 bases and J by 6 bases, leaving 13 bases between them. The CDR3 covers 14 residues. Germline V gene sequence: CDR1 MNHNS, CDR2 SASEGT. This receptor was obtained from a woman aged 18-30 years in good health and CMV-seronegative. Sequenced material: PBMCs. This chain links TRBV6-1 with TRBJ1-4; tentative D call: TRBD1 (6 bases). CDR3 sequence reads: CASSTQGWDEKLFF. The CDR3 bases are TGTGCCAGCAGTACACAGGGATGGGATGAAAAACTGTTTTTT.